Below are 13 T cell receptor beta chains sequenced from a single sample in a study of OX40 agonist ivuxolimab in advanced cancers. Sequencing was performed with immunoSEQ multiplex PCR; in TCRdb, only in-frame clones are kept and a portion is missing. The top ten clones hold 3.9% of a sample with some 57,000 clones, roughly four fifths of them seen once. The source material was CD4+ or CD8+ T cells sorted from blood, sampled in a trial of the OX40 agonist ivuxolimab. The receptors were sampled from an adult with an advanced solid tumor such as melanoma, head and neck, liver or kidney cancer.

The chain employs TRBV4-1 and TRBJ2-3; 8 positions agree with TRBD2. From germline, CDR1 is MGHRA and CDR2 YSYEKL. Trimming took 5 bases from V and 4 from J; bases not matched to a gene: 8. CDR3 length: 15 amino acids. CDR3 in amino acids: CASSYSGTSADTQYF. The CDR3 DNA is TGCGCCAGCAGCTATTCCGGGACTAGTGCAGATACGCAGTATTTT.

The chain links TRBV9 to TRBJ2-3; weak D call: TRBD2 (5 bases). CDR1 is SGDLS, CDR2 YYNGEE, per germline. The CDR3 spans 16 residues. The ends were cut back, 1 base at V and 2 bases at J, with 14 bases in the middle. The CDR3 DNA reads TGTGCCAGCAGCGTAACAACTAGAAGGGTCACAGATACGCAGTATTTT. Protein sequence: CASSVTTRRVTDTQYF.

V is TRBV7-6 and J is TRBJ2-7, with 7 bases that match TRBD2. Germline lookup yields CDR1 SGHVS and CDR2 FNYEAQ. The CDR3 is made up of 14 amino acids. Unmatched junction bases numbered 10, after V lost 5 bases and J lost 6 bases. DNA of the CDR3: TGTGCCAGCAGCCCGAGGGAGGGATTTGGCGAGCAGTACTTC. This encodes CASSPREGFGEQYF.

The CDR3 reads CASSPEVIQYF. The CDR3 DNA sequence: TGTGCCAGCTCACCAGAGGTTATTCAGTACTTC. The chain uses TRBV18 and TRBJ2-4; D is unresolved. Trimming cost V 2 bases and J 10 bases, with 6 bases left between them. CDR1 KGHSH and CDR2 LQKENI come from the germline V gene. This CDR3 spans 11 amino acids. Based on the CDR3 plus reference TRBV18 and TRBJ2-4, the full variable domain is NAGVMQNPRHLVRRRGQEARLRCSPMKGHSHVYWYRQLPEEGLKFMVYLQKENIIDESGMPKERFSAEFPKEGPSILRIQQVVRGDSAAYFCASSPEVIQYFGAGTRLSVL.

The chain recombines TRBV6-4 with TRBJ1-6, with D unclear. Trimming removed 6 bases from V and 7 bases from J, with 13 bases in between. This CDR3 has 14 residues. The germline V gene encodes CDR1 MRHNA and CDR2 SNTAGT. The CDR3: CASSPSPGNSPLHF. The CDR3 bases are TGTGCCAGCAGCCCTTCTCCCGGGAATTCACCCCTCCACTTT.

This rearrangement joins TRBV18 to TRBJ1-2; no firm D call. Germline V gene data show CDR1 as KGHSH and CDR2 as LQKENI. The CDR3 length is 14 residues. Trimming took 3 bases from V and 4 from J, leaving 12 bases between them. The CDR3 DNA sequence: TGTGCCAGCTCACCTGACAAGGTAGCCTATGGCTACACCTTC. Protein sequence: CASSPDKVAYGYTF.

This clone has only a few counts. The J gene is TRBJ2-4, the V gene TRBV5-1, with a tentative D call TRBD1 (6 bases). V lost 0 bases to trimming and J lost 8 bases, with 9 bases between them. Germline V lookup: CDR1 SGHRS, CDR2 YFSETQ. CDR3 length: 13 residues. The CDR3 nucleotides are TGCGCCAGCAGCTTGGACAGGGTGGACATTCAGTACTTC. Translated: CASSLDRVDIQYF.

The V call is TRBV5-1, the J call TRBJ2-3, with 10 nucleotides matching TRBD1. The CDR3 has 18 amino acids. With V trimmed by 4 bases and J by 2 bases, 13 bases remained unmatched. In germline, CDR1 is SGHRS, CDR2 YFSETQ. Here the CDR3 reads CASSLGVGTGEFTDTQYF. As DNA, the CDR3 is TGCGCCAGCAGCCTAGGAGTAGGGACAGGGGAGTTCACAGATACGCAGTATTTT.

This sequence joins TRBV27 and TRBJ1-3; D is unclear. CDR1 and CDR2 (germline): MNHEY, SMNVEV (reference sequence). CDR3 length: 14 residues. Trimming cost V 4 bases and J 4 bases, with 11 bases left between them. CDR3 coding DNA: TGTGCCAGCAGTTCTCCGGGGATGGGAAACACCATATATTTT. Protein sequence: CASSSPGMGNTIYF.

The gene calls are TRBV27 and TRBJ2-3; D is tentatively TRBD1 or TRBD2 (5 bases each). This CDR3 has 17 residues. Germline V lookup: CDR1 MNHEY, CDR2 SMNVEV (reference sequence). Between the trimmed V and J ends, which lost 2 bases and 3 bases, there was a span of 18 bases. The CDR3 loop is CASSLGVSGAGTDTQYF. The CDR3, as DNA: TGTGCCAGCAGTTTAGGTGTCTCCGGGGCAGGGACAGATACGCAGTATTTT.

V usage is TRBV6-1 and J usage is TRBJ1-1; D is unclear. There are 12 residues in the CDR3. V was pared by 6 bases and J by 5 bases, with 10 bases between. The germline V gene has CDR1 MNHNS and CDR2 SASEGT. The CDR3 sequence is CASSYLETEAFF. For the CDR3, the DNA is TGTGCCAGCAGCTACTTAGAAACTGAAGCTTTCTTT.

The rearrangement links TRBV7-3 to TRBJ2-2; 11 nucleotides match TRBD1. The J segment lost 4 bases and the V segment lost 7 bases, leaving 5 bases of the junction unmatched. The CDR3 loop spans 15 amino acids. Germline V gene sequence: CDR1 SGHTA, CDR2 FQGTGA. The CDR3 DNA reads TGTGCCAGCACCGGACAGGGGGCTGGCACCGGGGAGCTGTTTTTT. Its translation is CASTGQGAGTGELFF.

A few counts support this clone. CDR3 protein: CASSMGRDRGRPHQPQHF. The CDR3 nucleotides read TGTGCCAGTAGTATGGGCCGGGACAGGGGACGCCCCCATCAGCCCCAGCATTTT. The V gene is TRBV19, the J gene TRBJ1-5, with 10 positions matching TRBD1. CDR3 length: 18 amino acids. The V segment lost 3 bases and the J segment 5 bases; nucleotides outside the gene matches: 13. Germline V CDR1 and CDR2: LNHDA, SQIVND (reference sequence).